Listed here are 20 T cell receptor beta chains from one sample, sequenced in a study of blood T cell repertoires in COVID-19. Assay used: immunoSEQ multiplex PCR; TCRdb lists only in-frame clones, some missing. The repertoire holds some 250,000 clones, with 86% as singletons. The sample was peripheral blood. These TCRs come from a man aged 25 to 40 who had recovered from COVID-19.

The J gene is TRBJ1-2, the V gene TRBV4-3, with 10 bases aligning to TRBD1. Germline CDR1 and CDR2: LGHNA and YSLEER. There are 15 residues in the CDR3. V trimming: 3 bases; J trimming: 7 bases; junction bases outside the gene matches: 8. The CDR3 loop reads CASSHTRDRGPGYTF. The CDR3 DNA reads TGCGCCAGCAGCCACACCCGGGACAGGGGCCCTGGCTACACCTTC.

This clone occurred once. The rearrangement links TRBV15 to TRBJ2-6; possibly TRBD2 for D (6 bases). The germline gives CDR1 LNHNV, CDR2 YYDKDF (reference sequence). Deletions cut 8 bases from V and 2 bases from J, with 16 bases between. CDR3 size: 16 residues. In DNA, the CDR3 is TGTGCCACCTGTCGGGGGATAAGTCCTGGGGCCAACGTCCTGACTTTC. It specifies CATCRGISPGANVLTF.

The V call is TRBV12-3 or TRBV12-4, the J call TRBJ1-1; a weak D match, TRBD1 (6 bases). The CDR3 totals 13 residues. The V end was cut by 7 bases, the J end by 2 bases, with 11 bases between. The CDR3 nucleotides are TGTGCCAGCACCGCGGACAGTAACACTGAAGCTTTCTTT. Amino acid sequence: CASTADSNTEAFF.

CDR3 sequence (DNA): TGCGCCAGCAGCCAAGGACAGGGCACTGAAGCTTTCTTT. This gives the protein CASSQGQGTEAFF. The genes are TRBV4-3 and TRBJ1-1; 7 bases agree with TRBD1. The CDR3 runs 13 residues. Germline V gene data show CDR1 as LGHNA and CDR2 as YSLEER. J lost 4 bases, V lost 1 base, and 0 bases had no gene match.

CDR3 in amino acids: CASSLTGTGVGELFF. CDR3 DNA: TGTGCCAGCTCACTAACCGGGACAGGGGTCGGGGAGCTGTTTTTT. The V call is TRBV18, the J call TRBJ2-2, with TRBD1 identical over 10 bases. This CDR3 region has 15 residues. Germline CDR1 and CDR2: KGHSH and LQKENI. Trimming at V came to 4 bases and at J to 7 bases, leaving 6 bases not matched to a gene.

The rearrangement links TRBV6-4 to TRBJ1-5; 7 nucleotides line up with TRBD1. Germline CDR1 MRHNA, CDR2 SNTAGT. Trimming removed 8 bases from V and 4 bases from J; junction bases left unmatched: 11. The CDR3 loop spans 15 amino acids. CDR3 region: CASSIAGGSNQPQHF. CDR3 sequence (DNA): TGTGCCAGCTCTATCGCAGGGGGATCGAATCAGCCCCAGCATTTT.

The gene calls are TRBV3-1 (or the pseudogene TRBV3-2) and TRBJ2-5, with 9 bases that match TRBD2. The V and J ends lost 4 bases and 3 bases, in that order; junction bases with no gene match: 12. The germline V gene has CDR1 LGHDT and CDR2 YNNKEL (reference sequence). The CDR3 loop spans 17 amino acids. CDR3: CASSRPRASGAKETQYF. The CDR3 coding sequence is TGTGCCAGCAGCCGCCCTCGGGCTAGCGGGGCGAAAGAGACCCAGTACTTC.

The chain links TRBV12-3 or TRBV12-4 to TRBJ2-7; unclear D gene. Trimming removed 1 base from V and 3 bases from J, with 4 bases in between. This CDR3 spans 12 amino acids. The CDR3: CASSLGSYEQYF. In DNA form, the CDR3 reads TGTGCCAGCAGTTTAGGCAGCTACGAGCAGTACTTC.

J is TRBJ1-2 and V is TRBV27; 7 bases line up with TRBD1. Losses at the gene ends were 5 bases for V and 4 bases for J; bases not matched to a gene: 4. CDR1 MNHEY and CDR2 SMNVEV come from the germline V gene (reference sequence). The CDR3 is 13 amino acids. As DNA, the CDR3 is TGTGCCAGCAGTACGACAGGGAGCTATGGCTACACCTTC. Its protein product is CASSTTGSYGYTF.

The rearrangement uses TRBV10-3 and TRBJ2-7; D possibly corresponds to TRBD1 (6 bases). V lost 3 bases to trimming and J lost 0 bases, with 9 bases between them. Per germline, CDR1 ENHRY and CDR2 SYGVKD. The CDR3 loop spans 14 amino acids. The CDR3 nucleotides read TGTGCCATCAGTGACAGGGGTCGCTCCTACGAGCAGTACTTC. Encoded protein: CAISDRGRSYEQYF.

The chain recombines TRBV2 with TRBJ2-2; perhaps TRBD1 as D (6 bases). This CDR3 is 15 amino acids long. The V gene lost 6 bases and the J gene lost 1 base, with 12 bases spanning the gap. CDR1 SNHLY and CDR2 FYNNEI come from the germline V gene. As DNA, the CDR3 is TGTGCCAGCAGATTCGGGACAAAGAACACCGGGGAGCTGTTTTTT. Amino acids: CASRFGTKNTGELFF.

The chain recombines TRBV10-2 with TRBJ1-4, with a weak D call TRBD1 (6 bases). CDR3 size: 15 residues. Trimming shortened V by 7 bases and J by 4 bases, and 16 bases separated the two germline ends. CDR1 is WSHSY and CDR2 is SAAADI in the germline V gene. Written as DNA, the CDR3 is TGCGCCAGCACTCACGGACAGACTCATAATGAAAAACTGTTTTTT. It translates to CASTHGQTHNEKLFF.

The rearrangement links TRBV5-4 to TRBJ1-3, with unresolved D. The CDR3 has 12 amino acids. CDR1 is SGHNT and CDR2 is YYREEE in the germline V gene (reference sequence). The V end was cut by 3 bases, the J end by 8 bases, with 9 bases between. The DNA for the CDR3 is TGTGCCAGCAGCTCACCAGAGGACACCATATATTTT. Translated: CASSSPEDTIYF.

The V call is TRBV3-1 (or the pseudogene TRBV3-2), the J call TRBJ2-7; 8 nucleotides line up with TRBD1. The CDR3 loop spans 15 amino acids. Germline assignment: CDR1 LGHDT and CDR2 YNNKEL (reference sequence). V gave up 0 bases and J gave up 11 bases; unmatched junction bases: 12. The CDR3 nucleotides are TGTGCCAGCAGCCAAGACGGCACAGGGGGGCGTACGGAGTACTTC. Protein product: CASSQDGTGGRTEYF.

DNA for the CDR3: TGTGCCAGCAGCGCATCCGGGACAGGGAATAGCAATCAGCCCCAGCATTTT. Translated: CASSASGTGNSNQPQHF. J is TRBJ1-5 and V is TRBV9, with 9 bases that match TRBD1. This CDR3 comprises 17 residues. Unmatched junction bases numbered 7, after V lost 3 bases and J lost 0 bases. CDR1 and CDR2 from the germline V gene are SGDLS and YYNGEE.

The V call is TRBV19, the J call TRBJ1-5, with D possibly being TRBD1 (5 bases). Between the trimmed V and J ends, which lost 4 bases and 6 bases, there was a span of 7 bases. Germline V lookup: CDR1 LNHDA, CDR2 SQIVND (reference sequence). CDR3 length: 12 residues. CDR3: CASSTGSQPQHF. CDR3 sequence (DNA): TGTGCCAGTAGTACAGGGTCTCAGCCCCAGCATTTT.

V is TRBV7-9 and J is TRBJ2-7; 8 bases line up with TRBD2. Germline lookup yields CDR1 SEHNR and CDR2 FQNEAQ (reference sequence). The CDR3 extends over 12 amino acids. CDR3 loop: CAAWRGVYEQYF. The CDR3 nucleotides are TGTGCAGCTTGGCGGGGGGTCTACGAGCAGTACTTC.

V usage is TRBV3-1 (or the pseudogene TRBV3-2) and J usage is TRBJ1-2; maybe TRBD1 (5 bases). V lost 0 bases and J lost 4, with 12 bases in between. The CDR3 length is 15 residues. CDR1 and CDR2 from the germline V gene are LGHDT and YNNKEL (reference sequence). Here the CDR3 DNA reads TGTGCCAGCAGCCAAGATGCGAAGGGGATCTATGGCTACACCTTC. Amino acids: CASSQDAKGIYGYTF.

The chain combines TRBV7-9 with TRBJ1-3, with a tentative D call TRBD1 (5 bases). Germline V gene data show CDR1 as SEHNR and CDR2 as FQNEAQ (reference sequence). This CDR3 is 17 amino acids long. V lost 2 bases and J 6 bases, leaving 20 bases between the germline ends. The CDR3 DNA is TGTGCCAGCAGCTTATTCGTAGGGACTTCGCCAGCAAACACCATATATTTT. This sequence encodes CASSLFVGTSPANTIYF.

The chain links TRBV7-9 to TRBJ2-1, with D hard to call. CDR3 length: 15 amino acids. Germline V gene data show CDR1 as SEHNR and CDR2 as FQNEAQ (reference sequence). V lost 5 bases and J lost 5, with 16 bases in between. The CDR3 region has the DNA TGTGCCAGCAGCCTCTGGATACGCGCGGACAATGAGCAGTTCTTC. Amino acid sequence: CASSLWIRADNEQFF.